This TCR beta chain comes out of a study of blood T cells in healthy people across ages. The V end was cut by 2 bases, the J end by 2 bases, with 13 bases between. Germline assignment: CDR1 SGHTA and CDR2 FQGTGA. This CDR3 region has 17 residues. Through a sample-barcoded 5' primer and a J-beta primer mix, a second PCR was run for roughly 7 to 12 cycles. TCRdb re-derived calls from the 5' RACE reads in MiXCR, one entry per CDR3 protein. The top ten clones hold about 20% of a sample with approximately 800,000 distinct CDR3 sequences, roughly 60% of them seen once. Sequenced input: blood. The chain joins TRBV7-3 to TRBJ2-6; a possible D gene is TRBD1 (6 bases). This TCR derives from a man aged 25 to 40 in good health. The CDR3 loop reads CASSLYGAGAGANVLTF. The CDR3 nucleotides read TGTGCCAGCAGCTTATACGGGGCAGGGGCTGGGGCCAACGTCCTGACTTTC.